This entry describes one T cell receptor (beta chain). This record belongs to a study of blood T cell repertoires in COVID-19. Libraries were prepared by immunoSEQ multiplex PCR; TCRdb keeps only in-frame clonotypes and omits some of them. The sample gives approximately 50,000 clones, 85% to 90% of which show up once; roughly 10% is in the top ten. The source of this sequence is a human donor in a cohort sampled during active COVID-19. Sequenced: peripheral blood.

The CDR3 nucleotides are TGTGCCAGCAGTTTATTCGGGACAGGTGGGGGCGAGCAGTACTTC. Protein product: CASSLFGTGGGEQYF. The V gene is TRBV28, the J gene TRBJ2-7; 8 bases agree with TRBD1. Looked up from germline, CDR1 is MDHEN and CDR2 is SYDVKM. The trim removed 1 base at V and 6 bases at J, leaving 8 bases unmatched. The CDR3 is 15 amino acids.